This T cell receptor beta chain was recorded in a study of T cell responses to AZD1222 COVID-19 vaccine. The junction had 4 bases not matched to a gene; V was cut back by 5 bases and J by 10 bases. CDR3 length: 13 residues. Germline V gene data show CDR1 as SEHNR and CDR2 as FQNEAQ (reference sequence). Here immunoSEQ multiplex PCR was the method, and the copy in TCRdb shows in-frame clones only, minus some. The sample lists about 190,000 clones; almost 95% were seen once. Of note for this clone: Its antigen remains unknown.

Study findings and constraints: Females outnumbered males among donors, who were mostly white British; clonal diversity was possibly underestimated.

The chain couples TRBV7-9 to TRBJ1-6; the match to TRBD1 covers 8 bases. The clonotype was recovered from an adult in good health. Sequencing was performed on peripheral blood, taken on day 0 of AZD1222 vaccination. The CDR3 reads CASSATGESPLHF. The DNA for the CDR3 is TGTGCCAGCAGCGCGACAGGGGAGTCACCCCTCCACTTT.